The 13 T cell receptor beta chains given below trace back to one sample, sequenced in a study of blood T cell repertoires in COVID-19. Some clones are missing from TCRdb's copy, which holds only in-frame ones; the method was immunoSEQ multiplex PCR. This repertoire shows fewer than 400,000 clones, around 83% found once; its top ten account for under 3%. Sequencing was carried out using peripheral blood. The origin of the receptors is a man aged 30-40 years with active or convalescent COVID-19.

This clone was detected a few times. The V call is TRBV27, the J call TRBJ2-5; 8 positions match TRBD1. Trimming removed 2 bases from V and 1 base from J; junction bases left unmatched: 3. CDR1 and CDR2 from the germline V gene are MNHEY and SMNVEV (reference sequence). The CDR3 has 15 amino acids. CDR3 region: CASSLGDRIQETQYF. In nucleotides, the CDR3 is TGTGCCAGCAGTTTAGGGGACAGGATCCAAGAGACCCAGTACTTC.

This clone was picked up one time. The DNA for the CDR3 is TGCGCCAGCAGCTTGGCCGATCTATCCTCTGGAAACACCATATATTTT. Translating gives CASSLADLSSGNTIYF. This chain uses TRBV5-1 with TRBJ1-3, with D uncertain. Trimming took off 0 bases at V and 0 bases at J, with 10 bases between the two ends. In germline, CDR1 is SGHRS, CDR2 YFSETQ. This CDR3 comprises 16 residues.

The chain recombines TRBV29-1 with TRBJ2-3, with D maybe TRBD1 (6 bases). V was trimmed by 5 bases and J by 0 bases, leaving 18 bases between them. This CDR3 has 16 residues. The germline V gene has CDR1 SQVTM and CDR2 ANQGSEA. CDR3: CSVSLPTGPSTDTQYF. In DNA, the CDR3 is TGCAGCGTTAGCCTCCCCACAGGGCCTAGCACAGATACGCAGTATTTT.

This chain links TRBV6-6 with TRBJ1-1; D is undetermined. The CDR3 is 13 residues long. Germline CDR1 MNHNY, CDR2 SVGAGI (reference sequence). Trimming left V 2 bases short and J 4 bases short, with 8 bases between. For the CDR3, the DNA is TGTGCCAGCAGTTACGAGGGATTCACTGAAGCTTTCTTT. Its protein is CASSYEGFTEAFF.

The chain employs TRBV5-1 and TRBJ1-6, with D unresolved. Per germline, CDR1 SGHRS and CDR2 YFSETQ. The CDR3 totals 15 residues. With 0 bases removed from V and 5 bases from J, the gap between germline ends came to 9 bases. The CDR3 loop reads CASSLEVQDNSPLHF. In nucleotides, the CDR3 is TGCGCCAGCAGCTTGGAAGTACAAGATAATTCACCCCTCCACTTT.

The rearrangement uses TRBV12-3 or TRBV12-4 and TRBJ2-3; 7 nucleotides align to TRBD1. The CDR3 consists of 13 residues. Trimming removed 5 bases from V and 9 bases from J; junction bases left unmatched: 8. The CDR3 sequence: CASSNRQGLTQYF. The CDR3 coding sequence is TGTGCCAGCAGTAACCGACAGGGTCTCACGCAGTATTTT.

V and J are TRBV19 and TRBJ1-2, with D maybe TRBD1 (5 bases). With 7 bases removed from V and 2 bases from J, the gap between germline ends came to 14 bases. Per the germline V gene, CDR1 is LNHDA and CDR2 is SQIVND (reference sequence). This CDR3 comprises 14 residues. The CDR3 sequence is CASTRDSSNYGYTF. The CDR3, as DNA: TGTGCCAGTACTCGAGACAGCAGCAACTATGGCTACACCTTC.

The chain joins TRBV29-1 to TRBJ1-2; D is ambiguous. The V and J ends lost 4 bases and 3 bases respectively, with 15 bases between them. Germline V lookup: CDR1 SQVTM, CDR2 ANQGSEA. This CDR3 contains 14 residues. This chain's CDR3 is CSVGRTPTDYGYTF. The CDR3 DNA reads TGCAGCGTTGGGAGGACCCCCACGGACTATGGCTACACCTTC.

CDR3 DNA: TGTGCCAGCAGTGAAAGGTTGAAGGACAATAACTATGGCTACACCTTC. Translation: CASSERLKDNNYGYTF. The rearrangement joins TRBV2 to TRBJ1-2; a weak D match, TRBD1 (5 bases). CDR1 and CDR2 (germline): SNHLY, FYNNEI. The V gene lost 2 bases and the J gene lost 1 base, with 14 bases spanning the gap. The CDR3 runs 16 residues.

This clone was detected many times. V is TRBV6-1 and J is TRBJ2-3, with 9 bases fitting TRBD1. Germline CDR1 is MNHNS and CDR2 is SASEGT. CDR3 length equals 14 residues. V lost 1 base, J lost 4 bases, and 0 bases stayed unmatched. The CDR3 region is CASSEGQGADTQYF. CDR3 in DNA: TGTGCCAGCAGTGAAGGACAGGGGGCAGATACGCAGTATTTT.

The DNA of the CDR3 is TGTGCCAGCAGCTCAGGGGGCTGGGGCTACACCTTC. Translated, it gives CASSSGGWGYTF. The V and J genes are TRBV11-2 and TRBJ1-2; TRBD1 matches at 8 bases. Germline V gene data show CDR1 as SGHAT and CDR2 as FQNNGV. The V gene end was trimmed by 4 bases and the J gene end by 8 bases; junction bases not matched to a gene: 3. This CDR3 is 12 amino acids long.

The chain has TRBV5-1 and TRBJ2-2; a possible D gene is TRBD2 (5 bases). Germline V gene sequence: CDR1 SGHRS, CDR2 YFSETQ. This CDR3 is 16 amino acids long. V lost 3 bases and J lost 6, with 18 bases in between. The chain's CDR3 is CASSWPGYNSAGELFF. CDR3 coding DNA: TGCGCCAGCAGCTGGCCGGGATACAATTCAGCCGGGGAGCTGTTTTTT.

The chain joins TRBV6-4 to TRBJ2-7, with no clear D. CDR3 length: 12 residues. The V gene's germline CDR1 is MRHNA and CDR2 SNTAGT. V was shortened by 1 base and J by 3 bases, with 4 bases between the two germline ends. For the CDR3, the DNA is TGTGCCAGCAGTGACTTCAACTACGAGCAGTACTTC. Protein: CASSDFNYEQYF.